This T cell receptor beta chain stems from a study of T cell responses to AZD1222 COVID-19 vaccine. Profiling relied on immunoSEQ multiplex PCR, and the TCRdb table lists in-frame clones only, not all of them. The sample shows 100,000 to 150,000 clones, about 85% of them seen only once. Study outcomes and limitations: Reportedly, nearly half the spike-specific TCRs target unmutated variant regions. The study found Spike-specific TCR breadth and depth rose after two AZD1222 doses. Repertoire sampling was restricted to post-peak T cell response timepoints.

Trimming shortened V by 0 bases and J by 0 bases, and 11 bases separated the two germline ends. The germline CDR1 and CDR2 sequences are SGHDT and YYEEEE. This CDR3 has 16 amino acids. Points on this clone: The target antigen is unknown.

The sample here was peripheral blood, taken 28 days after the second AZD1222 dose. The source is an adult who received the AZD1222 COVID-19 vaccine. The chain carries TRBV5-6 and TRBJ2-3; D gene unclear. The CDR3 nucleotides read TGTGCCAGCAGCTTGGCTGGCGTCCTTAGCACAGATACGCAGTATTTT. Amino acid sequence: CASSLAGVLSTDTQYF.